This T cell receptor beta chain was recovered during a study of T-cell reconstitution after alpha-beta-depleted transplantation in children. Study-level points and caveats: Alpha-beta T cells about two months after transplant reportedly derived from several hundred expanded graft clones. One year post-transplant, T-cell counts and diversity were largely derived from T cells produced anew.

The TCRbeta library was prepared with unique molecular identifiers. TCRdb itself ran the PCR reads through MiXCR, one entry per CDR3 protein. Here the sample spans about 31,000 distinct CDR3 sequences, about 6% being singletons. This clonotype was picked up many times. Its antigen is unidentified. V lost 7 bases, J lost 0 bases, and 12 bases lay in between. This CDR3 region has 14 residues. The germline V gene encodes CDR1 MDHEN and CDR2 SYDVKM. The sequencing used peripheral blood, collected 60 days after TCRalphabeta/CD19-depleted stem cell transplant. This clonotype originated in a child less than two years old who had a stem cell transplant for acute myeloid leukemia, so the T cells may come from the graft donor. The chain uses TRBV28 and TRBJ1-1; maybe TRBD1 (5 bases). CDR3 in DNA: TGTGCCAGCAAACCAGGGAGATTGAACACTGAAGCTTTCTTT. Translated, it gives CASKPGRLNTEAFF.